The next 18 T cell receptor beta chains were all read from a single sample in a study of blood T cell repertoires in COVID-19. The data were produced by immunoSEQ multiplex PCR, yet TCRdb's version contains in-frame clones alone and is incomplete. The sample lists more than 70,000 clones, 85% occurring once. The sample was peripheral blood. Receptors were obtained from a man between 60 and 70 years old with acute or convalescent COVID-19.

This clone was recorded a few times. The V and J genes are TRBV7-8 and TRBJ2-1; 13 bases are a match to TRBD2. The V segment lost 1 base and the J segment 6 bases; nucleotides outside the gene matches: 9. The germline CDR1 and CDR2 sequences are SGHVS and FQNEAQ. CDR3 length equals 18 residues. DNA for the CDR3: TGTGCCAGCAGCTTAGGCAGTACGGGACTAGCGGGATTCAATGAGCAGTTCTTC. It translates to CASSLGSTGLAGFNEQFF.

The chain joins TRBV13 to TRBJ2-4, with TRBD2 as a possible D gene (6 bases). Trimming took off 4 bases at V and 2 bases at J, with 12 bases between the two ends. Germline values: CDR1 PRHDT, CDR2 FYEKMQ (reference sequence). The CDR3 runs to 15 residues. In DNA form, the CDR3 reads TGTGCCAGCAGCTGGGGAGGACGGTCCAAAAACATTCAGTACTTC. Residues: CASSWGGRSKNIQYF.

The DNA for the CDR3 is TGTGCCAGCAAACCGGGACAGGGGAACACTGAAGCTTTCTTT. Residues: CASKPGQGNTEAFF. The chain recombines TRBV6-5 with TRBJ1-1, with TRBD1 matching over 9 bases. From germline, CDR1 is MNHEY and CDR2 SVGAGI. The V segment lost 7 bases and the J segment 1 base; nucleotides outside the gene matches: 4. The CDR3 contains 14 residues.

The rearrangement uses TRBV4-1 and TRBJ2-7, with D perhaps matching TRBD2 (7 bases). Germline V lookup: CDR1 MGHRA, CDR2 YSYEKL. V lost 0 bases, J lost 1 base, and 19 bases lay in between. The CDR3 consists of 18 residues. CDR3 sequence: CASSQDPSPGGASYEQYF. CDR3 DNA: TGCGCCAGCAGCCAAGACCCTAGCCCGGGGGGCGCGTCCTACGAGCAGTACTTC.

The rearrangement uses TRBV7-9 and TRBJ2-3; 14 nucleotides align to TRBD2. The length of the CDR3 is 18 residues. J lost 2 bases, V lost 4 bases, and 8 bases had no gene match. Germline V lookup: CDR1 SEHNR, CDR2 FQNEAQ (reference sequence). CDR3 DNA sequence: TGTGCCAGCAGCTCGGGACTAGCGGGAGCACTTATCACAGATACGCAGTATTTT. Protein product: CASSSGLAGALITDTQYF.

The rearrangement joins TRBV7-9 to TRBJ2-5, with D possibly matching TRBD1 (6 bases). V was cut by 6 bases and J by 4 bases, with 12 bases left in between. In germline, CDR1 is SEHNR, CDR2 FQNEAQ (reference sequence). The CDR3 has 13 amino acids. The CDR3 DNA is TGTGCCAGCAGTGGGCAGGGGCGAGAGACCCAGTACTTC. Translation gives CASSGQGRETQYF.

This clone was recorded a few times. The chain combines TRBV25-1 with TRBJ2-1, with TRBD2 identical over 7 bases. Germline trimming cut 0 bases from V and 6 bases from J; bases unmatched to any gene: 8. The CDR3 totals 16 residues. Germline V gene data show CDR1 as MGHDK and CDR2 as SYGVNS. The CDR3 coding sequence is TGTGCCAGCAGTGAATACGGCGGGAGTGGGGGCAATGAGCAGTTCTTC. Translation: CASSEYGGSGGNEQFF.

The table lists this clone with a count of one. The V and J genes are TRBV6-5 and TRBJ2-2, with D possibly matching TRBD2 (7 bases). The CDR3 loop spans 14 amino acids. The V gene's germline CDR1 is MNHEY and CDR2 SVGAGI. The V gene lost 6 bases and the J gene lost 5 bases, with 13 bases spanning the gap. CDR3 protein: CASSRGAGTGELFF. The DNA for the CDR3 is TGTGCCAGCAGCCGGGGGGCCGGGACCGGGGAGCTGTTTTTT.

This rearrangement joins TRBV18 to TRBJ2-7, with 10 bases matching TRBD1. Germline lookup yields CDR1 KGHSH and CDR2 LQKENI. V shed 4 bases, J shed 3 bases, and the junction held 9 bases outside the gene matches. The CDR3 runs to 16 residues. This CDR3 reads CASSLDRGRRNYEQYF. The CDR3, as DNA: TGTGCCAGCTCACTCGACAGGGGGCGACGCAACTACGAGCAGTACTTC. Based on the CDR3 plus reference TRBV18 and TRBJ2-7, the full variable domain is NAGVMQNPRHLVRRRGQEARLRCSPMKGHSHVYWYRQLPEEGLKFMVYLQKENIIDESGMPKERFSAEFPKEGPSILRIQQVVRGDSAAYFCASSLDRGRRNYEQYFGPGTRLTVT.

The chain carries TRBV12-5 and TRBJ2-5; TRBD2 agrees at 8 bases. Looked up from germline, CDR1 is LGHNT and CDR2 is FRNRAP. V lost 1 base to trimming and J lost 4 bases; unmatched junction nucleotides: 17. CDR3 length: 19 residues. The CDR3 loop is CASGLGWRLQRGRSETQYF. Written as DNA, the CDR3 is TGTGCTAGTGGTTTGGGGTGGAGGTTGCAGCGGGGGAGATCAGAGACCCAGTACTTC.

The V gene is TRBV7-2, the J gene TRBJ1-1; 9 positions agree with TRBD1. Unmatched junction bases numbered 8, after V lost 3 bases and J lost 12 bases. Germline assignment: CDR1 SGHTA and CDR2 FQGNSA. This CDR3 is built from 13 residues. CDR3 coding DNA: TGTGCCAGCAGCTTGAAGGGACAGGGAGAATCTTTCTTT. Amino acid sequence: CASSLKGQGESFF. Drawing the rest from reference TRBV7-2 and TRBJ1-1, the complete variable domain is GAGVSQSPSNKVTEKGKDVELRCDPISGHTALYWYRQSLGQGLEFLIYFQGNSAPDKSGLPSDRFSAERTGGSVSTLTIQRTQQEDSAVYLCASSLKGQGESFFGQGTRLTVV.

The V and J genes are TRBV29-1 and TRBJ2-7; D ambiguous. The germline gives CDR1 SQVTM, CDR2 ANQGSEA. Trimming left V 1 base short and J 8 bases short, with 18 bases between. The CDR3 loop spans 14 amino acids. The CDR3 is CSVEVPVEAEKQYF. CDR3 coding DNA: TGCAGCGTTGAAGTTCCTGTAGAGGCCGAGAAGCAGTACTTC.

CDR3 nucleotide sequence: TGTGCCAGCAGCCCCGCGGGGGTGCGTATTGGTGAGCAGTTCTTC. It translates to CASSPAGVRIGEQFF. This chain connects TRBV3-1 (or the pseudogene TRBV3-2) to TRBJ2-1; 7 bases map to TRBD2. Looked up from germline, CDR1 is LGHDT and CDR2 is YNNKEL (reference sequence). V lost 4 bases, J lost 9 bases, and 12 bases stayed unmatched. CDR3 length: 15 amino acids.

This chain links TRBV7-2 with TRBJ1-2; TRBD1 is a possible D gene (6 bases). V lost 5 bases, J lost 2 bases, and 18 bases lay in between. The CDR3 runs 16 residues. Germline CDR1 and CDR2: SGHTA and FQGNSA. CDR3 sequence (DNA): TGTGCCAGCAGCCAGCGCGGACAGCAAAACAACTATGGCTACACCTTC. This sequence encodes CASSQRGQQNNYGYTF.

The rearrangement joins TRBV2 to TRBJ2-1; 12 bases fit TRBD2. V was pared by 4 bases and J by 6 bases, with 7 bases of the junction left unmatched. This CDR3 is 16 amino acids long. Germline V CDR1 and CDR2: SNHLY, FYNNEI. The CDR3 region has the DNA TGTGCCAGCAGTGGCGTATCTAGCGGGAGGGGCAATGAGCAGTTCTTC. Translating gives CASSGVSSGRGNEQFF.

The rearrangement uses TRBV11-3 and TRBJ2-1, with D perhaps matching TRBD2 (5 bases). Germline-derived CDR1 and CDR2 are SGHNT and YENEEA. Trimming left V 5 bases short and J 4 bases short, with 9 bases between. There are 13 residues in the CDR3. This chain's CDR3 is CASSAGRYNEQFF. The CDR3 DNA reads TGTGCCAGCAGCGCGGGCCGTTACAATGAGCAGTTCTTC.

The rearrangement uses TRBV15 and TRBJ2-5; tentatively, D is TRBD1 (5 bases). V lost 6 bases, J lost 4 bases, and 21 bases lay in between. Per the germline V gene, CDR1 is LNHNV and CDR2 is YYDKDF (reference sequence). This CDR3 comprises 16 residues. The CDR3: CATRPGSGQVPETQYF. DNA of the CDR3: TGTGCCACCAGACCAGGCTCAGGGCAGGTTCCAGAGACCCAGTACTTC.

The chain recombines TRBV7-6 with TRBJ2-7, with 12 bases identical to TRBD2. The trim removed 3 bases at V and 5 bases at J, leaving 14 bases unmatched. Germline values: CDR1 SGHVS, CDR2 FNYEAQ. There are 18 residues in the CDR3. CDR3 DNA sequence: TGTGCCAGCAGCTTTTCGACTAGCGGGGGAGCCGGGTTGCACGAGCAGTACTTC. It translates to CASSFSTSGGAGLHEQYF.